These 26 T cell receptor beta chains came from one sample sequenced in a study of blood T cell repertoires in COVID-19. Some clones are missing from TCRdb's copy, which holds only in-frame ones; the method was immunoSEQ multiplex PCR. The sample records about 310,000 clones, around 87% being singletons. Sequencing was performed on peripheral blood. These receptors originate from a man aged 45 to 65 with active or convalescent COVID-19.

The gene calls are TRBV3-1 (or the pseudogene TRBV3-2) and TRBJ1-3; D not certain. The ends were cut back, 4 bases at V and 0 bases at J, with 13 bases in the middle. Germline CDR1 LGHDT, CDR2 YNNKEL (reference sequence). The CDR3 has 16 residues. The CDR3 nucleotides are TGTGCCAGCAGCCCACACTCCGGGAACTCTGGAAACACCATATATTTT. It specifies CASSPHSGNSGNTIYF.

The V gene is TRBV7-2, the J gene TRBJ1-2, with D uncertain. Trimming stripped 5 bases from V and 4 bases from J, with 14 bases between. Germline V gene lookup returns CDR1 SGHTA and CDR2 FQGNSA. CDR3 size: 14 residues. As DNA, the CDR3 is TGTGCCAGCAGCCCCAGAACCGCCCGCTATGGCTACACCTTC. This encodes CASSPRTARYGYTF.

The chain couples TRBV27 to TRBJ2-3, with 12 bases fitting TRBD2. Germline V CDR1 and CDR2: MNHEY, SMNVEV (reference sequence). The length of the CDR3 is 17 residues. The V gene end was trimmed by 5 bases and the J gene end by 2 bases; junction bases not matched to a gene: 8. The CDR3 here is CASSTRLAGAYTDTQYF. The CDR3 DNA is TGTGCCAGCAGTACGCGACTAGCGGGGGCCTACACAGATACGCAGTATTTT.

The chain combines TRBV5-1 with TRBJ2-3; a weak D match, TRBD1 (6 bases). Per the germline V gene, CDR1 is SGHRS and CDR2 is YFSETQ. This CDR3 region has 17 residues. The V gene lost 1 base and the J gene lost 0 bases, with 15 bases spanning the gap. CDR3 sequence: CASSLFGRGISTDTQYF. CDR3 nucleotides: TGCGCCAGCAGCTTGTTCGGAAGGGGGATTAGCACAGATACGCAGTATTTT.

The gene calls are TRBV10-3 and TRBJ1-4; 8 bases match TRBD1. Trimming cost V 3 bases and J 6 bases; bases outside gene matches: 18. Germline V gene data show CDR1 as ENHRY and CDR2 as SYGVKD. This CDR3 spans 19 amino acids. CDR3 DNA: TGTGCCATCAGTGAAGGGGAGTTTAGACCAGGGGGCGCGGATGAAAAACTGTTTTTT. Translation: CAISEGEFRPGGADEKLFF.

In DNA form, the CDR3 reads TGTGCCAGCAGTTACGGAGGCGGGGGGGCATCAGATACGCAGTATTTT. Encoded protein: CASSYGGGGASDTQYF. V and J are TRBV6-6 and TRBJ2-3, with TRBD2 matching over 9 bases. This CDR3 spans 16 amino acids. The V segment lost 2 bases and the J segment 4 bases; nucleotides outside the gene matches: 7. The germline gives CDR1 MNHNY, CDR2 SVGAGI (reference sequence).

The rearrangement joins TRBV9 to TRBJ2-1; TRBD2 matches at 12 bases. Germline CDR1 is SGDLS and CDR2 is YYNGEE. The CDR3 spans 16 residues. The V gene end was trimmed by 1 base and the J gene end by 10 bases; junction bases not matched to a gene: 9. The CDR3 loop reads CASSVSASGGAAEQFF. The CDR3 nucleotides read TGTGCCAGCAGCGTATCCGCTAGCGGGGGGGCTGCCGAGCAGTTCTTC. The whole variable domain, remainder taken from reference TRBV9 and TRBJ2-1, is DSGVTQTPKHLITATGQRVTLRCSPRSGDLSVYWYQQSLDQGLQFLIQYYNGEERAKGNILERFSAQQFPDLHSELNLSSLELGDSALYFCASSVSASGGAAEQFFGPGTRLTVL.

The chain is built from TRBV4-1 and TRBJ2-7, with 10 bases aligning to TRBD2. Per germline, CDR1 MGHRA and CDR2 YSYEKL. Trimming removed 2 bases from V and 7 bases from J; junction bases left unmatched: 11. This CDR3 is 16 amino acids long. The DNA of the CDR3 is TGCGCCAGCAGCCAACTCACTCTAGCGGGAGTGGGGGAGCAGTACTTC. This sequence encodes CASSQLTLAGVGEQYF.

This clone was seen only a few times. The V call is TRBV15, the J call TRBJ1-2; 7 nucleotides align to TRBD1. Germline V lookup: CDR1 LNHNV, CDR2 YYDKDF (reference sequence). V shed 1 base and J 2 bases; nucleotides not matched to a gene: 1. This CDR3 is 14 amino acids long. CDR3 in amino acids: CATSRVGGNYGYTF. The CDR3, as DNA: TGTGCCACCAGCAGAGTAGGGGGCAACTATGGCTACACCTTC. Drawing the rest from reference TRBV15 and TRBJ1-2, the complete variable domain is DAMVIQNPRYQVTQFGKPVTLSCSQTLNHNVMYWYQQKSSQAPKLLFHYYDKDFNNEADTPDNFQSRRPNTSFCFLDIRSPGLGDTAMYLCATSRVGGNYGYTFGSGTRLTVV.

The V call is TRBV6-2 or TRBV6-3, the J call TRBJ2-5; the match to TRBD2 covers 8 bases. CDR3 length: 16 residues. Germline CDR1 and CDR2: MNHEY and SVGEGT. V gave up 0 bases and J gave up 2 bases; unmatched junction bases: 5. The CDR3 protein is CASSYSSGGGQETQYF. The CDR3 nucleotides read TGTGCCAGCAGTTACTCCTCGGGCGGGGGGCAAGAGACCCAGTACTTC.

The chain uses TRBV4-1 and TRBJ2-1, with D possibly matching TRBD2 (6 bases). With 2 bases removed from V and 1 base from J, the gap between germline ends came to 9 bases. Germline V CDR1 and CDR2: MGHRA, YSYEKL. The CDR3 is made up of 15 amino acids. The CDR3 DNA reads as TGCGCCAGCAGCCAACCGGGAGAGTCCTACAATGAGCAGTTCTTC. Its protein is CASSQPGESYNEQFF.

This chain links TRBV5-1 with TRBJ1-1, with TRBD1 as a possible D gene (6 bases). The V gene's germline CDR1 is SGHRS and CDR2 YFSETQ. Trimming shortened V by 3 bases and J by 3 bases, and 12 bases separated the two germline ends. The CDR3 spans 14 residues. CDR3 DNA sequence: TGCGCCAGCAGCTCGGAGGGGGGGTACACTGAAGCTTTCTTT. Amino acid sequence: CASSSEGGYTEAFF. The variable domain in full, with the rest retrieved from reference TRBV5-1 and TRBJ1-1, is KAGVTQTPRYLIKTRGQQVTLSCSPISGHRSVSWYQQTPGQGLQFLFEYFSETQRNKGNFPGRFSGRQFSNSRSEMNVSTLELGDSALYLCASSSEGGYTEAFFGQGTRLTVV.

The chain employs TRBV25-1 and TRBJ2-3; 10 nucleotides agree with TRBD1. The CDR3 contains 16 residues. Germline V lookup: CDR1 MGHDK, CDR2 SYGVNS. V lost 0 bases, J lost 3 bases, and 3 bases stayed unmatched. CDR3 residues: CASSEYGTGVTDTQYF. The CDR3 DNA follows: TGTGCCAGCAGTGAATATGGGACAGGGGTAACAGATACGCAGTATTTT. The entire variable domain, with the rest obtained from reference TRBV25-1 and TRBJ2-3, is as follows: EADIYQTPRYLVIGTGKKITLECSQTMGHDKMYWYQQDPGMELHLIHYSYGVNSTEKGDLSSESTVSRIRTEHFPLTLESARPSHTSQYLCASSEYGTGVTDTQYFGPGTRLTVL.

The J gene is TRBJ2-3, the V gene TRBV9; weak D call: TRBD2 (6 bases). The CDR3 consists of 14 residues. The germline CDR1 and CDR2 sequences are SGDLS and YYNGEE. Trimming stripped 2 bases from V and 8 bases from J, with 15 bases between. CDR3 region: CASSVFGEASTQYF. The CDR3 DNA follows: TGTGCCAGCAGCGTTTTCGGGGAGGCCAGTACGCAGTATTTT.

The genes are TRBV4-3 and TRBJ1-2; no clear D gene. Germline CDR1 and CDR2: LGHNA and YSLEER. Trimming took off 4 bases at V and 4 bases at J, with 13 bases between the two ends. The CDR3 spans 14 residues. The CDR3: CASSPGGSFYGYTF. The CDR3 nucleotides read TGCGCCAGCAGCCCAGGTGGGAGTTTCTATGGCTACACCTTC.

V usage is TRBV20-1 and J usage is TRBJ1-6; D is unresolved. Trimming removed 3 bases at V and 0 bases at J, with 15 bases between. The germline V gene has CDR1 DFQATT and CDR2 SNEGSKA (reference sequence). This CDR3 comprises 17 residues. Written as DNA, the CDR3 is TGCAGTGCTAGTCGGAGCACCCAGAGCTCCTATAATTCACCCCTCCACTTT. This encodes CSASRSTQSSYNSPLHF.

The chain is built from TRBV10-2 and TRBJ1-2; maybe TRBD1 (5 bases). Germline CDR1 WSHSY, CDR2 SAAADI. The V end lost 2 bases, the J end lost 4 bases, and 14 bases lay between the germline ends. The CDR3 has 15 residues. Here the CDR3 reads CASSENRRLGYGYTF. CDR3 sequence (DNA): TGCGCCAGCAGTGAGAACAGGCGGTTGGGCTATGGCTACACCTTC.

In the case of this clone: Distinct nucleotide sequences in the sample also encode this CDR3. This chain joins TRBV5-1 and TRBJ1-1; D may be TRBD1 (6 bases). The CDR3 has 15 residues. V was pared by 0 bases and J by 1 base, with 10 bases between. Germline CDR1 reads SGHRS; CDR2 reads YFSETQ. The CDR3 DNA sequence: TGCGCCAGCAGCTTGGGGGGGCTTAGGAACACTGAAGCTTTCTTT. Translated: CASSLGGLRNTEAFF.

V and J are TRBV12-3 or TRBV12-4 and TRBJ1-6; weak D call: TRBD1 (6 bases). V was cut by 7 bases and J by 9 bases, with 13 bases left in between. The length of the CDR3 is 13 residues. CDR3 bases: TGTGCCAGCACACTCACAGGGCCTTCACCCCTCCACTTT. Translating it yields CASTLTGPSPLHF.

The V and J genes are TRBV7-9 and TRBJ2-5, with D maybe TRBD1 (6 bases). The V gene lost 6 bases and the J gene lost 7 bases, with 12 bases spanning the gap. The CDR3 length is 12 residues. Germline assignment: CDR1 SEHNR and CDR2 FQNEAQ (reference sequence). CDR3 region: CASSSGGVTQYF. DNA for the CDR3: TGTGCCAGCAGTTCTGGGGGCGTGACCCAGTACTTC.

This chain links TRBV7-3 with TRBJ2-1; maybe TRBD2 (5 bases). The V end lost 6 bases, the J end lost 5 bases, and 11 bases lay between the germline ends. The CDR3 is made up of 13 amino acids. In germline, CDR1 is SGHTA, CDR2 FQGTGA. The CDR3 nucleotides read TGTGCCAGCAGACGAGCGGAGAACAATGAGCAGTTCTTC. Translation: CASRRAENNEQFF.

Here the CDR3 DNA reads TGTGCCAGCAGTTTAGAAGCCGGGGTACCTATCGGCTACACCTTC. This translates into CASSLEAGVPIGYTF. This rearrangement joins TRBV27 to TRBJ1-2; D remains ambiguous. Germline CDR1 is MNHEY and CDR2 is SMNVEV (reference sequence). This CDR3 comprises 15 residues. Trimming left V 2 bases short and J 8 bases short, with 18 bases between.

V usage is TRBV30 and J usage is TRBJ1-2; 9 bases agree with TRBD1. This CDR3 contains 12 residues. Germline V CDR1 and CDR2: GTSNPN, SVGIG (reference sequence). V lost 5 bases to trimming and J lost 5 bases; unmatched junction nucleotides: 3. The CDR3 coding sequence is TGTGCCTGGGGACAGGGGTGGTATGGCTACACCTTC. Its protein product is CAWGQGWYGYTF.

V gene TRBV27 combines with J gene TRBJ1-3, with 8 bases matching TRBD1. CDR1 and CDR2 from the germline V gene are MNHEY and SMNVEV (reference sequence). The length of the CDR3 is 16 residues. V lost 3 bases to trimming and J lost 4 bases; unmatched junction nucleotides: 8. The CDR3 sequence: CASSFLGQGKGNTIYF. As DNA, the CDR3 is TGTGCCAGCAGTTTCCTCGGACAGGGAAAAGGAAACACCATATATTTT.

The rearrangement uses TRBV9 and TRBJ2-2; no clear D. The germline CDR1 and CDR2 sequences are SGDLS and YYNGEE. This CDR3 spans 12 amino acids. Trimming pared 3 bases from V and 8 bases from J, leaving 8 bases between. The CDR3 nucleotides are TGTGCCAGCAGCGCCCATTTGGGGGAGCTGTTTTTT. Encoded protein: CASSAHLGELFF.

The J gene is TRBJ2-5, the V gene TRBV7-9; TRBD2 matches at 8 bases. The junction had 12 bases not matched to a gene; V was cut back by 8 bases and J by 1 base. The germline gives CDR1 SEHNR, CDR2 FQNEAQ (reference sequence). This CDR3 is 16 amino acids long. Here the CDR3 reads CASRTGGGPFQETQYF. The CDR3 region has the DNA TGTGCCAGCCGCACCGGGGGGGGGCCGTTCCAAGAGACCCAGTACTTC.